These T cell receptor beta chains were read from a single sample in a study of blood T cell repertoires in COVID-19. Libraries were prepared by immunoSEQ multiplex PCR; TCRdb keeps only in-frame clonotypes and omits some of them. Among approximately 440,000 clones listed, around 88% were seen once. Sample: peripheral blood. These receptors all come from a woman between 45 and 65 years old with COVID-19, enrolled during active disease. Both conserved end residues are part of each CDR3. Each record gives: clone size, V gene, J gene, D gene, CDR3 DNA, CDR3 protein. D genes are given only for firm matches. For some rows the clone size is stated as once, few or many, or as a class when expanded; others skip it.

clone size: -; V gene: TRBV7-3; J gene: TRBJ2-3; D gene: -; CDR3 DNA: TGTGCCAGCAGCTTATACGGGAAGGAAAAAGATACGCAGTATTTT; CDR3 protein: CASSLYGKEKDTQYF
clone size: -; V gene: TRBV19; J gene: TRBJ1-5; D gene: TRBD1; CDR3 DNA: TGTGCCATCGCCACCGGGACAGGGGGTTCGAGCAATCAGCCCCAGCATTTT; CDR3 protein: CAIATGTGGSSNQPQHF
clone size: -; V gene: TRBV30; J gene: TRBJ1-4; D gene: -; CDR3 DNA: TGTGCCTGGAGTGTAGAGGAGATAGGTGAAAAACTGTTTTTT; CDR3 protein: CAWSVEEIGEKLFF
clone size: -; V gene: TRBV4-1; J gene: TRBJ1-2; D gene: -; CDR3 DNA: TGCGCCAGCAGCCAAGATCGTGCCGGGACTCCGTATGGCTACACCTTC; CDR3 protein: CASSQDRAGTPYGYTF
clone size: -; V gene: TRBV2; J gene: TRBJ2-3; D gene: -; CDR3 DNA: TGTGCCAGCAGGGCCACAGATACGCAGTATTTT; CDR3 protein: CASRATDTQYF
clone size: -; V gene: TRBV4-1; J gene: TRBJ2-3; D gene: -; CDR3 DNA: TGCGCCAGCAGCCAAGTTAGCTCGACCCGAGATACGCAGTATTTT; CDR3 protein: CASSQVSSTRDTQYF
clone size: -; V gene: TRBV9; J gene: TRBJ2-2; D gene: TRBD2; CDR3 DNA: TGTGCCAGCAGCGTAGCCCCGGCTAGCGGGGGGCTAAACACCGGGGAGCTGTTTTTT; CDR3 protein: CASSVAPASGGLNTGELFF
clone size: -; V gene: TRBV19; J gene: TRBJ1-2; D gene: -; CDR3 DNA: TGTGCCAGTAGTATGGGGGGTTCAACAGGAATCAACTATGGCTACACCTTC; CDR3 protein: CASSMGGSTGINYGYTF
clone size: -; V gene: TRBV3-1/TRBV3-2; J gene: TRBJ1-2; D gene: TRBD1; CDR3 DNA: TGTGCCAGCAGCCGGACAGGGTTGGACTATGGCTACACCTTC; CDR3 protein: CASSRTGLDYGYTF
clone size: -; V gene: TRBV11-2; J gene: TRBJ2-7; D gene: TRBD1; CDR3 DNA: TGTGCCACCCGTCTTAACTCCGGGACAGGGTATGAGCAGTACTTC; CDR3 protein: CATRLNSGTGYEQYF
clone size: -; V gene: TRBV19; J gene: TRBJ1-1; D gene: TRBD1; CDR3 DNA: TGTGCCAGTTCCTACAGGGGGCGAGAAACTGAAGCTTTCTTT; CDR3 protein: CASSYRGRETEAFF
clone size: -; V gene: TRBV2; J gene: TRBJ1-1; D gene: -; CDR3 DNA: TGTGCCAGCAAACTAGAGGGCGACACTGAAGCTTTCTTT; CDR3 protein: CASKLEGDTEAFF
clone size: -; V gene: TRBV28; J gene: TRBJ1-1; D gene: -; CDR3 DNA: TGTGCCAGCAGTTTACCCGGGATCCCGAGCACTGAAGCTTTCTTT; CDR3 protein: CASSLPGIPSTEAFF
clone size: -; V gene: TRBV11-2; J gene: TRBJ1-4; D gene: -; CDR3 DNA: TGTGCCAGCAGCTTAGTCGGGTTGTCGGGGGAAAAACTGTTTTTT; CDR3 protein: CASSLVGLSGEKLFF
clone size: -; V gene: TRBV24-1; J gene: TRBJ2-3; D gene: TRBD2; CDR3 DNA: TGTGCCACCAGTGACCCCAGCGGGGGGCCTTTCTCCACAGATACGCAGTATTTT; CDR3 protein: CATSDPSGGPFSTDTQYF
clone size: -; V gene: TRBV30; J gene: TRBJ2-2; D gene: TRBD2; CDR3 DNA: TGTGCCTGGAGTGTACTTGGTCCCCTTGGGGGGGCTAGCGGGGGCACCGGGGAGCTGTTTTTT; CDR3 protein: CAWSVLGPLGGASGGTGELFF
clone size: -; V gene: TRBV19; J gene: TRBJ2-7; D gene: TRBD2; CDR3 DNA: TGTGCCAGTAACTTCGGGAGGGGATTCTCCTACGAGCAGTACTTC; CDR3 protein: CASNFGRGFSYEQYF
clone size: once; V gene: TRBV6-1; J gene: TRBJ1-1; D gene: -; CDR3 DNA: TGTGCCAGCAGTGAACTAATTGCGGGGGGGCTGGGGGCTTTCTTT; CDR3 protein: CASSELIAGGLGAFF
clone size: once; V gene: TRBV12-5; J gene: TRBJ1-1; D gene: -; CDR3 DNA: TGTGCTAGTGGTTTGGGCACACGTGCTGAAGCTTTCTTT; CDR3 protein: CASGLGTRAEAFF
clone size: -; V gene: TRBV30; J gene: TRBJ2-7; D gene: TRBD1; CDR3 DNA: TGTGCCTTGGGACAGAGCTCCTACGAGCAGTACTTC; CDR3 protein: CALGQSSYEQYF
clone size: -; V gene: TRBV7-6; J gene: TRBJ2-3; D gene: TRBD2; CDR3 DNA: TGTGCCAGCTCCTTAGCGGGGGCTCGGACAGATACGCAGTATTTT; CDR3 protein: CASSLAGARTDTQYF
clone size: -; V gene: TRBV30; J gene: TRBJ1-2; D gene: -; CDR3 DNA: TGTGCCTGGAGTCCATTTGGCAGGGCCTATGGCTACACCTTC; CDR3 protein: CAWSPFGRAYGYTF
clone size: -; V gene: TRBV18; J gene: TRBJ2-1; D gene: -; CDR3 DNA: TGTGCCAGCTCACCAGATAGAGGGACACTGGGCAATGAGCAGTTCTTC; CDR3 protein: CASSPDRGTLGNEQFF
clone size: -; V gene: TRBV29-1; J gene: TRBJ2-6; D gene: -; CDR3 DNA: TGCAGCGCTCAGGCGAGCTCTGGGGCCAACGTCCTGACTTTC; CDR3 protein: CSAQASSGANVLTF
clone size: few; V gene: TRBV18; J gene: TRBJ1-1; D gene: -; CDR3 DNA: TGTGCCAGCTCACCAGGTTTTAGAGACACTGAAGCTTTCTTT; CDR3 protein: CASSPGFRDTEAFF
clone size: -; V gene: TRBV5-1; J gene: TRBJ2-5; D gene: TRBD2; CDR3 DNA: TGCGCCAGCAGCACGGGCGGGGGGAGTCAGACCCAGTACTTC; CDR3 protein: CASSTGGGSQTQYF
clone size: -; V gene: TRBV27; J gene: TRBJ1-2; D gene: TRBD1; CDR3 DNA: TGTGCCAGCAGTTTGGCCGGGACAGGGGGCGGCTACACCTTC; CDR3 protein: CASSLAGTGGGYTF
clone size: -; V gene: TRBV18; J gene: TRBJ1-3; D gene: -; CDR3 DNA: TGTGCCAGCTCACCACCGGGGGGGGCCGGTGGTGGAAACACCATATATTTT; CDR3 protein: CASSPPGGAGGGNTIYF
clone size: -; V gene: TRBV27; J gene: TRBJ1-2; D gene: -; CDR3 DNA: TGTGCCAGCAGTTCTCGGGGGGCGGGAGGCTACACCTTC; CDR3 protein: CASSSRGAGGYTF
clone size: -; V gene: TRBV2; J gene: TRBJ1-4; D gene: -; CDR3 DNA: TGTGCCAGCAGAGCGGTCCTCACCACTAATGAAAAACTGTTTTTT; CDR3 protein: CASRAVLTTNEKLFF
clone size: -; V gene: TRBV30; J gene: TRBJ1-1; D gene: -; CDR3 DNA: TGTGCCTGGACCGGGGGTCTTAGCACTGAAGCTTTCTTT; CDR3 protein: CAWTGGLSTEAFF
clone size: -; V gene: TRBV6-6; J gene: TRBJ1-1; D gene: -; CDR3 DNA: TGTGCCAGCAGTTACTCTCACAGGACGGAAGCTTTCTTT; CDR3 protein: CASSYSHRTEAFF
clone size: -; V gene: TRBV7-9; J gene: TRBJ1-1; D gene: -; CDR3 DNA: TGTGCCAGCAGTGAGACTAACACTGAAGCTTTCTTT; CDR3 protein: CASSETNTEAFF
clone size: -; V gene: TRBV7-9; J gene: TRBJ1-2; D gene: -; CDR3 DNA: TGTGCCAGCAGCTTAGCCGACCCTACAAGGGGCTATGGCTACACCTTC; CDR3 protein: CASSLADPTRGYGYTF
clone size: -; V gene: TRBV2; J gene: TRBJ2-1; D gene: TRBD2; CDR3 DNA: TGTGCCAGCATGCAACTAGCGTCTGGAAATGAGCAGTTCTTC; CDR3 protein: CASMQLASGNEQFF
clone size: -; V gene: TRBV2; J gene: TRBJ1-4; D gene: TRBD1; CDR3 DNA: TGTGCCAGCAGCCGGACAGGGGGGCTTAATGAAAAACTGTTTTTT; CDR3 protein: CASSRTGGLNEKLFF
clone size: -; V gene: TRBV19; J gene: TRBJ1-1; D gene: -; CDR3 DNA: TGTGCCAGTAGCCGGCCCCATGACAGCCTGAACACTGAAGCTTTCTTT; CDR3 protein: CASSRPHDSLNTEAFF
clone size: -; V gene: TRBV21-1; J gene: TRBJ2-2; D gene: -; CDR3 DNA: TGTGCCAGCAGCAACCCAGGGGGACTAGCGGGGGGTAACACCGGGGAGCTGTTTTTT; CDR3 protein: CASSNPGGLAGGNTGELFF
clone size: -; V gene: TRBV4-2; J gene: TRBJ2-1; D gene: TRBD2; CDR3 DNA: TGTGCCAGCAGCCTTACTCGCGCGGGGGGGATGAATGAGCAGTTCTTC; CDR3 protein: CASSLTRAGGMNEQFF
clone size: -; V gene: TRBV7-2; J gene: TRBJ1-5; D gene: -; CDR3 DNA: TGTGCCAGCAGCCCCAGGGTCGAACAGCCCCAGCATTTT; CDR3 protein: CASSPRVEQPQHF
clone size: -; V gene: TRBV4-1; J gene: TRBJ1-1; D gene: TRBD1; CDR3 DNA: TGCGCCAGCAGCCAGAAAGGAGACAGGGGGCTGAACACTGAAGCTTTCTTT; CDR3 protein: CASSQKGDRGLNTEAFF
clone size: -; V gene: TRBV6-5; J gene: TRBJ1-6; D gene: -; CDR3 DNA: TGTGCCAGCAGCAGATCAGGGTTTATGAATTCACCCCTCCACTTT; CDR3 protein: CASSRSGFMNSPLHF
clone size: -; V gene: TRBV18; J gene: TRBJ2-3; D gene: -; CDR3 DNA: TGTGCCAGCTCACCTACTCAGGGCCCTAGCACAGATACGCAGTATTTT; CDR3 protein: CASSPTQGPSTDTQYF
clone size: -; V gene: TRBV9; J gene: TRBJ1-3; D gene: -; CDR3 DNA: TGTGCCAGCACCAGGACAGCAGCTGGAAACACCATATATTTT; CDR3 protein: CASTRTAAGNTIYF
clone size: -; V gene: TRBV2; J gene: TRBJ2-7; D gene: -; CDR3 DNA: TGTGCCAGCACCCCGACACTGTACCCGACCTTC; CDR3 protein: CASTPTLYPTF
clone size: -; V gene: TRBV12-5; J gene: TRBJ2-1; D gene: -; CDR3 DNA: TGTGCTAGTGGTTTTGGACAGATAAACAATGAGCAGTTCTTC; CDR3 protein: CASGFGQINNEQFF
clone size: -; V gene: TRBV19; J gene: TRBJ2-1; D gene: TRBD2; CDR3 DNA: TGTGCCAGTAGTATTCGATCTCTAGCGGGGGGGCTTTCCTACAATGAGCAGTTCTTC; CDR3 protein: CASSIRSLAGGLSYNEQFF
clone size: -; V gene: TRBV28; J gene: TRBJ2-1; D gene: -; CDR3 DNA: TGTGCCAGCAGTTTAGGGGCTAGCGTAAATGAGCAGTTCTTC; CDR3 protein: CASSLGASVNEQFF
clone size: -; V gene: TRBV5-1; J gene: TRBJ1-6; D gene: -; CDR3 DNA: TGCGCCAGCAGCTTGGCCTCTGGTACAGGGCTAACTAATTCACCCCTCCACTTT; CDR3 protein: CASSLASGTGLTNSPLHF
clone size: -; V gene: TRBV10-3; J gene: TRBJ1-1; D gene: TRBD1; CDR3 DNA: TGTGCCATCACTTCAGGGGGCACTGAAGCTTTCTTT; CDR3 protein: CAITSGGTEAFF
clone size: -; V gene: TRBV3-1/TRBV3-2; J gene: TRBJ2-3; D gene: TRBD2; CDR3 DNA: TGTGCCAGCAGCCCCTGGGAGGGAAGCGAGGGAGATACGCAGTATTTT; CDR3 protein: CASSPWEGSEGDTQYF
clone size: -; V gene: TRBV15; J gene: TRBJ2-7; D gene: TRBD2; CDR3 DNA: TGTGCCACCAGCAGGACTAGCGGGGGCAACTACGAGCAGTACTTC; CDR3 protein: CATSRTSGGNYEQYF
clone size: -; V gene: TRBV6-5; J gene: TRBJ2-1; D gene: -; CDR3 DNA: TGTGCCAGTGAGGGAGGAGTTTACAATGAGCAGTTCTTC; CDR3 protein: CASEGGVYNEQFF
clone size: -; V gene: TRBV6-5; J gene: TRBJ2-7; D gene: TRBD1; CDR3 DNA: TGTGCCAGCAGGGGTGACAGGGAAGTTTACGAGCAGTACTTC; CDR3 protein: CASRGDREVYEQYF
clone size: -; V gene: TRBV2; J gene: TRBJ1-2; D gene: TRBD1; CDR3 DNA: TGTGCCAGCAGTGAAGACCGGGGAACTACAGGGGTTGGGGGCTACACCTTC; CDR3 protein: CASSEDRGTTGVGGYTF
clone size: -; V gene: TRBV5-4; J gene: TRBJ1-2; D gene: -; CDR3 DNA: TGTGCCAGCAGCTTGCGTGTTCCGGTATCCTATGGCTACACCTTC; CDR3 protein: CASSLRVPVSYGYTF
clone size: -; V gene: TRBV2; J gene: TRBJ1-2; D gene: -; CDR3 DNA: TGTGCCAGCAGTGCACAGGGTTCCTATGGCTACACCTTC; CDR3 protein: CASSAQGSYGYTF
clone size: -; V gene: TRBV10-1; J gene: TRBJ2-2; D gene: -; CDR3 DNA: TGCGCCAGCAGTGTGGGGCGCTACGGGGAGCTGTTTTTT; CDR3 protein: CASSVGRYGELFF
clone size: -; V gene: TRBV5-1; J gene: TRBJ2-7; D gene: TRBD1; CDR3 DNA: TGCGCGAGGGGGCTGCGACAGGGTGGCGAGCAGTACTTC; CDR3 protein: CARGLRQGGEQYF